This T cell receptor beta chain was retrieved from a study of blood T cells in healthy people across ages. PCR was performed a second time for roughly 6 to 12 cycles using a sample-barcoded 5' primer and a J-beta primer mix. One entry per CDR3 protein results from TCRdb running MiXCR on the 5' RACE reads. The sample holds about 1.1 million distinct CDR3 sequences, under 40% seen once. V lost 6 bases and J lost 2; bases outside the gene matches: 5. This CDR3 spans 15 amino acids. Germline V lookup: CDR1 MDHEN, CDR2 SYDVKM. This clonotype was seen a few times. Sample: blood. The clonotype originates from a man between 18 and 29 years old in good health. The chain couples TRBV28 to TRBJ2-4; TRBD1 agrees at 9 bases. CDR3 in DNA: TGTGCCAGCAGCCAACAGGGGGCAACCAAAAACATTCAGTACTTC. Its protein product is CASSQQGATKNIQYF.